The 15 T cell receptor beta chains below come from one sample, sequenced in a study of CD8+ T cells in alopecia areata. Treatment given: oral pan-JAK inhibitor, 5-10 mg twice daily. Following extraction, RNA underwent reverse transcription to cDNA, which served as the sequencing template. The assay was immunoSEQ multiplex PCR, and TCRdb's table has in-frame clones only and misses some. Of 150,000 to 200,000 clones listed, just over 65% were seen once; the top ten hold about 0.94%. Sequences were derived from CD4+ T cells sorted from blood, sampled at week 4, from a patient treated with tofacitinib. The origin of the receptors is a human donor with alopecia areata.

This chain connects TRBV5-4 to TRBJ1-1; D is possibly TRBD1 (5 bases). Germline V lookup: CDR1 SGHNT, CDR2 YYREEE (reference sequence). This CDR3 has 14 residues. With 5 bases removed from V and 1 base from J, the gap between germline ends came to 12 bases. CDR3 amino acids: CASRPRVGNTEAFF. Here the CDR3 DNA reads TGTGCCAGCAGACCCAGGGTAGGGAACACTGAAGCTTTCTTT.

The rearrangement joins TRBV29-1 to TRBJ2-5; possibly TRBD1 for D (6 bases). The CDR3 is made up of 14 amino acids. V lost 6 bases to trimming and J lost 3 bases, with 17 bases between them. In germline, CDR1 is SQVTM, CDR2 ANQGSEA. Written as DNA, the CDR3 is TGCAGCGTACAGGGAGATTATCCGGAAGAGACCCAGTACTTC. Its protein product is CSVQGDYPEETQYF.

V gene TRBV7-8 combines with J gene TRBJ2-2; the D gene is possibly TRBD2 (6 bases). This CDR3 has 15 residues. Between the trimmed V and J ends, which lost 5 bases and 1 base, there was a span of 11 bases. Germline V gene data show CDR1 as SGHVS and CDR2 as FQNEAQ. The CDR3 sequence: CASSPGLLNTGELFF. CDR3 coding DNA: TGTGCCAGCAGCCCGGGACTCCTGAACACCGGGGAGCTGTTTTTT.

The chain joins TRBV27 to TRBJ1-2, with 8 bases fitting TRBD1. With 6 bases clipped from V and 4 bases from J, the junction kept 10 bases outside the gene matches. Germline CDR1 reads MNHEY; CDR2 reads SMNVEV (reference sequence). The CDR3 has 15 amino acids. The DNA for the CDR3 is TGTGCCAGCAGCCCCCGGACAGGGATTACCTATGGCTACACCTTC. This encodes CASSPRTGITYGYTF.

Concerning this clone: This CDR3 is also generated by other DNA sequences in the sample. The chain's CDR3 is CSVVGQDYGYTF. The CDR3 nucleotides are TGCAGCGTTGTTGGTCAGGACTATGGCTACACCTTC. V and J are TRBV29-1 and TRBJ1-2, with D uncertain. CDR1 and CDR2 from the germline V gene are SQVTM and ANQGSEA. Deletions cut 4 bases from V and 3 bases from J, with 9 bases between. The CDR3 is 12 residues long.

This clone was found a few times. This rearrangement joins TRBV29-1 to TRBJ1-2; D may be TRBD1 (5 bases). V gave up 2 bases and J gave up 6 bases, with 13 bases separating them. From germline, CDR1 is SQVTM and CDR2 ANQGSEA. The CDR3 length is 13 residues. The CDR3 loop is CSVERPARDGYTF. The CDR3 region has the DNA TGCAGCGTTGAACGCCCGGCCAGGGATGGCTACACCTTC. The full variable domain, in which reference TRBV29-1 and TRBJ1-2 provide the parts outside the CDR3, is SAVISQKPSRDICQRGTSLTIQCQVDSQVTMMFWYRQQPGQSLTLIATANQGSEATYESGFVIDKFPISRPNLTFSTLTVSNMSPEDSSIYLCSVERPARDGYTFGSGTRLTVV.

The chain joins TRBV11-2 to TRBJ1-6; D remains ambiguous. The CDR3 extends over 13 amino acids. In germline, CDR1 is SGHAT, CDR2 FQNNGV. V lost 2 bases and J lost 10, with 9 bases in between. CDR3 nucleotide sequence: TGTGCCAGCAGCTTATCCCAAGGGTCACCCCTCCACTTT. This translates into CASSLSQGSPLHF.

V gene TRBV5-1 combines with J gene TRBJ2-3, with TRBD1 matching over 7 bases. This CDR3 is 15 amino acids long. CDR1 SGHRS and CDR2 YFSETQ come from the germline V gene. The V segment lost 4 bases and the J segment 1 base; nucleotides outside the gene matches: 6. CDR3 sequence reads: CASSPRDSRTDTQYF. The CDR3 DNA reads TGCGCCAGCAGCCCCCGGGACAGCCGCACAGATACGCAGTATTTT.

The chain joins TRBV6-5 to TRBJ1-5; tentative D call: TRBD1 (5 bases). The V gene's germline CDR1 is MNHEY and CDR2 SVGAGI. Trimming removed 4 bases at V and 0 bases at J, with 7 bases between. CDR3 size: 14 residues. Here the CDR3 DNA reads TGTGCCAGCAGTTTGGGGGGTAGCAATCAGCCCCAGCATTTT. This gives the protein CASSLGGSNQPQHF.

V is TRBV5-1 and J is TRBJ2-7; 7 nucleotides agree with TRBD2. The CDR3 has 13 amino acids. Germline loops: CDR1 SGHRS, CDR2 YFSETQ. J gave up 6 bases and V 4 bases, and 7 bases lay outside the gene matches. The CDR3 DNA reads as TGCGCCAGCAGCGAGGGTTCGGGAGGCGAGCAGTACTTC. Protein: CASSEGSGGEQYF.

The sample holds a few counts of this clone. Written as DNA, the CDR3 is TGTGCCCACGACAGGGGGACCACTGAAGCTTTCTTT. Translation: CAHDRGTTEAFF. V is TRBV30 and J is TRBJ1-1; TRBD1 agrees at 9 bases. Germline assignment: CDR1 GTSNPN and CDR2 SVGIG (reference sequence). Trimming took 8 bases from V and 4 from J; bases not matched to a gene: 5. The CDR3 has 12 residues. Full variable domain (missing parts from reference TRBV30 and TRBJ1-1): SQTIHQWPATLVQPVGSPLSLECTVEGTSNPNLYWYRQAAGRGLQLLFYSVGIGQISSEVPQNLSASRPQDRQFILSSKKLLLSDSGFYLCAHDRGTTEAFFGQGTRLTVV.

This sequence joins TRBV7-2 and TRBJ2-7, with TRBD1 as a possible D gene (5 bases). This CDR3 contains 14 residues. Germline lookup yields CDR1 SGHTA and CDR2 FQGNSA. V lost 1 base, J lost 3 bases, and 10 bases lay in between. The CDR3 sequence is CASSLGQLSYEQYF. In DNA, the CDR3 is TGTGCCAGCAGCTTAGGACAGCTCAGCTACGAGCAGTACTTC.

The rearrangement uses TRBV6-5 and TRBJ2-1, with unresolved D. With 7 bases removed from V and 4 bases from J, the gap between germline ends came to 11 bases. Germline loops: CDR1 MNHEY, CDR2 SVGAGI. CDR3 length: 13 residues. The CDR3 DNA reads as TGTGCCAGCACTGTCCCCGGATACAATGAGCAGTTCTTC. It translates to CASTVPGYNEQFF.

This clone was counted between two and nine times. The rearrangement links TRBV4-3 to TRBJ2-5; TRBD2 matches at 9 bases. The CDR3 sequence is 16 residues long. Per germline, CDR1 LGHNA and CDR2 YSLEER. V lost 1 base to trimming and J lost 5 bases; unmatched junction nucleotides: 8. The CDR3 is CASSQGASGVGETQYF. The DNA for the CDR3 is TGCGCCAGCAGCCAAGGGGCTAGCGGGGTAGGGGAGACCCAGTACTTC.

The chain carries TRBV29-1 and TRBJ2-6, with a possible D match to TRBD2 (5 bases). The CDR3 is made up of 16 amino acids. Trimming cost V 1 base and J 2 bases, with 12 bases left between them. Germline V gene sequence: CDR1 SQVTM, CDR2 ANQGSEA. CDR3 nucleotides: TGCAGCGTTGAAGGGCGGGCAGGCGCTGGGGCCAACGTCCTGACTTTC. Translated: CSVEGRAGAGANVLTF.